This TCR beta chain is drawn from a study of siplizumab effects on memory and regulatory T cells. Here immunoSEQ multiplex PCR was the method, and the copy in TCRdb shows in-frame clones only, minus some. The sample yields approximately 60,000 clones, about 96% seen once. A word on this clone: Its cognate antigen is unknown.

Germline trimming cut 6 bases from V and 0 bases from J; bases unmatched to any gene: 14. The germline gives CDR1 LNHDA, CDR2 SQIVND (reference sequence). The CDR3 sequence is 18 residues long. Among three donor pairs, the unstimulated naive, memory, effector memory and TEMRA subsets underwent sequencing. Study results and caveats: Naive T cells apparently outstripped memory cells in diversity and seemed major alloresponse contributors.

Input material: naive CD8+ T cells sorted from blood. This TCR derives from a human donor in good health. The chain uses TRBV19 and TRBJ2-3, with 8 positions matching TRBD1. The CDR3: CASRTGLGQGQSTDTQYF. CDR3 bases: TGTGCCAGTAGAACGGGGCTAGGACAGGGCCAAAGCACAGATACGCAGTATTTT.